This is a list of T cell receptor beta chains from one sample in a study of T cell responses to AZD1222 COVID-19 vaccine. This table comes from immunoSEQ multiplex PCR, and its TCRdb copy is limited to in-frame clones, with some not included. The sample holds 100,000 to 120,000 clones, approximately 94% seen once. The source material was peripheral blood, sampled 28 days after the second AZD1222 dose. The receptors derive from an adult who received the AZD1222 COVID-19 vaccine. The CDR3 runs from the conserved cysteine through the conserved F or W. The D gene is left open where the match is weak. Only part of the rows carry a size: once, few, many, or a class if the clone is expanded.

cdr3_length j_call v_call clone_size d_call cdr3_aa cdr3_nt
14 TRBJ2-7 TRBV13 NA NA CASATGSSLHEQYF TGTGCCAGCGCGACGGGCAGCTCCCTCCACGAGCAGTACTTC
15 TRBJ1-4 TRBV4-2 NA TRBD1 CASSRTGRRDEKLFF TGTGCCAGCAGCCGGACAGGGAGGAGAGATGAAAAACTGTTTTTT
13 TRBJ2-5 TRBV19 NA TRBD2 CASGPGGMETQYF TGTGCCAGTGGTCCGGGAGGAATGGAGACCCAGTACTTC
15 TRBJ2-7 TRBV5-1 once NA CASSSIPGHNGEQYF TGCGCCAGCAGCTCCATACCGGGACATAATGGGGAGCAGTACTTC
14 TRBJ1-1 TRBV7-2 NA TRBD1 CASSLGQRLTEAFF TGTGCCAGCAGCTTGGGACAGCGCCTTACTGAAGCTTTCTTT
13 TRBJ1-2 TRBV7-9 NA NA CASSLIVGHGYTF TGTGCCAGCAGCTTGATAGTGGGTCACGGCTACACCTTC
18 TRBJ1-5 TRBV6-1 NA NA CASSDWPQISGGNQPQHF TGTGCCAGCAGTGACTGGCCCCAAATTTCCGGGGGGAATCAGCCCCAGCATTTT
14 TRBJ1-2 TRBV6-5 NA TRBD1 CASIPGQGSYGYTF TGTGCCAGCATCCCGGGACAGGGTAGCTATGGCTACACCTTC
12 TRBJ1-3 TRBV30 NA NA CAWTDSGNTIYF TGTGCCTGGACAGACTCTGGAAACACCATATATTTT
17 TRBJ2-3 TRBV18 NA NA CASSRRSSAASTDTQYF TGTGCCAGCTCCCGCCGGTCAAGCGCAGCTAGCACAGATACGCAGTATTTT
14 TRBJ1-5 TRBV2 NA NA CASMRQGTNQPQHF TGTGCCAGCATGAGGCAGGGGACAAATCAGCCCCAGCATTTT
16 TRBJ2-5 TRBV5-8 NA TRBD2 CASSLGAGAGKETQYF TGTGCCAGCAGCTTGGGTGCGGGAGCTGGAAAAGAGACCCAGTACTTC
11 TRBJ1-1 TRBV5-1 NA NA CASSLDGTLFF TGCGCCAGCAGCTTGGATGGGACTCTTTTCTTT
14 TRBJ2-7 TRBV7-6 NA NA CASSPPGPSWEQYF TGTGCCAGCAGCCCTCCGGGACCATCGTGGGAGCAGTACTTC
13 TRBJ1-4 TRBV9 NA TRBD1 CASGDREREKLFF TGTGCCAGCGGAGACAGGGAAAGGGAAAAACTGTTTTTT
12 TRBJ2-7 TRBV2 NA TRBD1 CAGNRGLHEQYF TGTGCCGGCAACAGGGGCCTCCACGAGCAGTACTTC
13 TRBJ1-1 TRBV7-9 NA NA CASSFQEITEAFF TGTGCCAGCAGCTTTCAGGAGATCACTGAAGCTTTCTTT
15 TRBJ1-3 TRBV4-1 NA NA CASSQDLGAGNTIYF TGCGCCAGCAGCCAAGATTTGGGGGCTGGAAACACCATATATTTT
16 TRBJ2-2 TRBV5-4 NA TRBD1 CASSIRQGADTGELFF TGTGCCAGCAGCATCCGACAGGGGGCGGACACCGGGGAGCTGTTTTTT
13 TRBJ1-2 TRBV27 NA NA CASAGPRHYGYTF TGTGCCAGCGCGGGCCCGAGACACTATGGCTACACCTTC
16 TRBJ1-1 TRBV18 NA TRBD1 CASSPFKTGGGTEAFF TGTGCCAGCTCACCTTTCAAGACAGGGGGCGGCACTGAAGCTTTCTTT
14 TRBJ1-3 TRBV2 NA TRBD1 CASSVDRGRNTIYF TGTGCCAGCAGTGTAGACAGGGGGCGGAACACCATATATTTT
13 TRBJ1-5 TRBV19 few NA CASVWGAGQPQHF TGTGCCAGTGTCTGGGGGGCAGGGCAGCCCCAGCATTTT
16 TRBJ2-2 TRBV6-4 NA NA CASSEQPGPNTGELFF TGTGCCAGCAGTGAGCAACCCGGGCCTAACACCGGGGAGCTGTTTTTT
12 TRBJ2-1 TRBV6-4 NA NA CASSDIWNEQFF TGTGCCAGCAGTGACATATGGAATGAGCAGTTCTTC
17 TRBJ1-4 TRBV4-2 NA NA CASSQVSRAGGGEKLFF TGTGCCAGCAGCCAGGTTTCTAGGGCAGGCGGAGGTGAAAAACTGTTTTTT
18 TRBJ1-1 TRBV25-1 NA NA CASSLGPGGGYNVAKAFF TGTGCCAGCAGTCTAGGGCCCGGCGGGGGGTATAATGTAGCGAAAGCTTTCTTT
15 TRBJ1-2 TRBV19 NA NA CASSYPGIYNYGYTF TGTGCCAGTAGTTACCCCGGAATTTATAACTATGGCTACACCTTC
15 TRBJ1-1 TRBV6-4 few NA CASSEGAGRYTEAFF TGTGCCAGCAGTGAGGGGGCAGGGCGGTACACTGAAGCTTTCTTT
12 TRBJ2-2 TRBV12-3/TRBV12-4 NA NA CASKVGAGELFF TGTGCCAGCAAAGTAGGGGCCGGGGAGCTGTTTTTT
17 TRBJ1-5 TRBV3-1/TRBV3-2 few TRBD1 CASSQGGQALGNQPQHF TGTGCCAGCAGCCAAGGGGGACAGGCTCTGGGCAATCAGCCCCAGCATTTT
14 TRBJ1-1 TRBV27 NA NA CASSSGRPYTEAFF TGTGCCAGCAGTTCAGGACGTCCTTACACTGAAGCTTTCTTT
15 TRBJ1-3 TRBV25-1 NA NA CASSESWTGMDTIYF TGTGCCAGCAGTGAATCCTGGACTGGTATGGACACCATATATTTT
13 TRBJ1-1 TRBV11-3 NA TRBD1 CASSFTGGTEAFF TGTGCCAGCAGCTTTACAGGGGGCACTGAAGCTTTCTTT
14 TRBJ2-7 TRBV5-6 NA TRBD1 CASSLGGQGYEQYF TGTGCCAGCAGCTTGGGGGGACAGGGCTACGAGCAGTACTTC
17 TRBJ1-1 TRBV4-1 NA TRBD1 CASSRGQGTLMNTEAFF TGCGCCAGCAGCCGAGGACAGGGAACCCTTATGAACACTGAAGCTTTCTTT
17 TRBJ1-3 TRBV21-1 NA NA CASSKATGPEIGNTIYF TGTGCCAGCAGCAAAGCGACAGGACCGGAGATAGGAAACACCATATATTTT
17 TRBJ1-1 TRBV5-6 NA NA CASSIQTGTSKSGMAFF TGTGCCAGCAGCATTCAAACCGGGACATCGAAGAGTGGCATGGCTTTCTTT
13 TRBJ1-1 TRBV12-3/TRBV12-4 NA NA CASVQGRNTEAFF TGTGCCAGCGTCCAAGGGAGGAACACTGAAGCTTTCTTT
17 TRBJ1-5 TRBV3-1/TRBV3-2 NA NA CASSPTGRGRLNQPQHF TGTGCCAGCAGCCCCACCGGACGGGGGCGATTGAATCAGCCCCAGCATTTT
14 TRBJ1-1 TRBV5-1 NA NA CASSLDGMNTEAFF TGCGCCAGCAGCCTCGACGGCATGAACACTGAAGCTTTCTTT
14 TRBJ2-3 TRBV6-5 NA TRBD1 CASRIQGAADTQYF TGTGCCAGCAGAATACAGGGGGCCGCAGATACGCAGTATTTT
15 TRBJ2-1 TRBV7-8 NA TRBD2 CASSLLAGIYNEQFF TGTGCCAGCAGCTTACTAGCGGGGATCTACAATGAGCAGTTCTTC
17 TRBJ2-1 TRBV6-1 NA NA CASSEGSVQSSYNEQFF TGTGCCAGCAGTGAGGGTAGCGTTCAGAGCTCCTACAATGAGCAGTTCTTC
14 TRBJ1-6 TRBV5-8 NA NA CASSLLGWNSPLHF TGTGCCAGCAGCTTGCTGGGATGGAATTCACCCCTCCACTTT
15 TRBJ1-6 TRBV19 NA NA CASTAGTRADSPLHF TGTGCCAGTACCGCCGGGACACGGGCTGATTCACCCCTCCACTTT
14 TRBJ1-2 TRBV19 NA NA CASRGAIPAYGYTF TGTGCCAGTAGGGGGGCCATCCCAGCCTATGGCTACACCTTC
13 TRBJ1-1 TRBV29-1 NA TRBD1 CSVAARGLTEAFF TGCAGCGTTGCAGCCAGGGGGCTAACTGAAGCTTTCTTT
13 TRBJ1-2 TRBV30 NA NA CAWSVAVLVGYTF TGTGCCTGGAGTGTGGCAGTCTTGGTCGGCTACACCTTC
10 TRBJ1-2 TRBV20-1 NA NA CSARDYGYTF TGCAGTGCTCGAGACTATGGCTACACCTTC